This entry concerns a single TCR beta chain. Antigen unknown. 13 Jbeta primers and 60 Vbeta primers were used for the PCR. The repertoire was sequenced with immunoSEQ multiplex PCR; TCRdb's copy has only in-frame clones and lacks some. The table shows approximately 250,000 clones, with around 80% occurring only once. V dropped 6 bases and J dropped 10; count of bases not matched to a gene: 6. This CDR3 is 13 amino acids long. Germline V CDR1 and CDR2: WSHSY, SAAADI. The data were obtained in a study of cytomegalovirus exposure and HLA in healthy donors. Whole-study context: HLA-typed donors were the source of about 90 million unique TCRs held in an early data release. Study results and limitations: In a later analysis, at a false discovery rate of 0.05, some 17,000 TCR beta sequences were associated with HLA alleles.

The origin of this receptor is a boy younger than 18 in good health and CMV-seronegative. The material sequenced was PBMCs. The chain has TRBV10-2 and TRBJ1-1, with 12 bases aligning to TRBD1. CDR3 in amino acids: CASRGQGARGAFF. DNA for the CDR3: TGCGCCAGCAGGGGACAGGGGGCGCGAGGAGCTTTCTTT.